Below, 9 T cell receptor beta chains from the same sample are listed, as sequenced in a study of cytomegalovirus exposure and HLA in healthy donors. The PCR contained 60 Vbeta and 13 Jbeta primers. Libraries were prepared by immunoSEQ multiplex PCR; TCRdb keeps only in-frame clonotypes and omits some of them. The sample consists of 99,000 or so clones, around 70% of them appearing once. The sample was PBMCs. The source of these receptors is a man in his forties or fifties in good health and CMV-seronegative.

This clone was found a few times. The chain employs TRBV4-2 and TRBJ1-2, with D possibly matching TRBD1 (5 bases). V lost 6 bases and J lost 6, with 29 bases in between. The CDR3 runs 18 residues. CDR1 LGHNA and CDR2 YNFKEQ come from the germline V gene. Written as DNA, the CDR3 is TGTGCCAGCAGTAGCTCTCTGAGGTACCGGGGGGTAGAGGATGGCTACACCTTC. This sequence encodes CASSSSLRYRGVEDGYTF.

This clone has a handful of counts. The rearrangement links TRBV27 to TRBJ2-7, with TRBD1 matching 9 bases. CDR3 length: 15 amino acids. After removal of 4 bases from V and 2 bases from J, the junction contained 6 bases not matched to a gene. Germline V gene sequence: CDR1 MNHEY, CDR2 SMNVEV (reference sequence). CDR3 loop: CASSSPGTGPYEQYF. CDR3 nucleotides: TGTGCCAGCAGTTCCCCCGGGACAGGGCCCTACGAGCAGTACTTC.

The CDR3: CASSAQVASSGNEQFF. The DNA of the CDR3 is TGTGCCAGCAGTGCCCAGGTAGCGTCCTCTGGGAATGAGCAGTTCTTC. The V call is TRBV2, the J call TRBJ2-1; perhaps TRBD2 as D (5 bases). V dropped 4 bases and J dropped 7 bases, with 20 bases sitting between them. The CDR3 has 16 residues. In germline, CDR1 is SNHLY, CDR2 FYNNEI.

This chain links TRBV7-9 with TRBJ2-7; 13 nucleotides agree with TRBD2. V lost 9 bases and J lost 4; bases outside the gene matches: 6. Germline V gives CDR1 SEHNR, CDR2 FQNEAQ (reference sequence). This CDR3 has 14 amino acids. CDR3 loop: CASALAGGPYEQYF. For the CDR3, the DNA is TGTGCCAGTGCACTAGCGGGAGGGCCGTACGAGCAGTACTTC.

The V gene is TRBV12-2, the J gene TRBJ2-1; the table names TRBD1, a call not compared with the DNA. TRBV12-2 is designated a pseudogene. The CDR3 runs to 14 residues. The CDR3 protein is CASRLVDRNNEQFF. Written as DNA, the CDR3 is TGTGCAAGTCGCTTAGTGGACAGAAACAATGAGCAGTTCTTC.

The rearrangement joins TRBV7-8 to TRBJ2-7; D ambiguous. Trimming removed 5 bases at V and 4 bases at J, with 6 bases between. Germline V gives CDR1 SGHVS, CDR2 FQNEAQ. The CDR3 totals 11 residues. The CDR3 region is CASSGQYEQYF. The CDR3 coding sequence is TGTGCCAGCAGCGGGCAGTACGAGCAGTACTTC.

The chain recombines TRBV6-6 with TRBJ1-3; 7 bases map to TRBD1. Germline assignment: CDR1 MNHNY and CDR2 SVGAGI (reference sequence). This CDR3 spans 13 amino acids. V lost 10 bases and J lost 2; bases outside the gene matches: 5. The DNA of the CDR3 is TGTGCCACCTACAGGGGAGCTGGAAACACCATATATTTT. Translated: CATYRGAGNTIYF.

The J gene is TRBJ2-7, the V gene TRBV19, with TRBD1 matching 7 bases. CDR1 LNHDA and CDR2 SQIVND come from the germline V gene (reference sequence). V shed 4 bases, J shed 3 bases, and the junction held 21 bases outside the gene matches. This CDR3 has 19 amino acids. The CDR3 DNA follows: TGTGCCAGTAGTAAAAGGTTCCGGGACAGACGATCTCCTTTCTACGAGCAGTACTTC. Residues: CASSKRFRDRRSPFYEQYF.

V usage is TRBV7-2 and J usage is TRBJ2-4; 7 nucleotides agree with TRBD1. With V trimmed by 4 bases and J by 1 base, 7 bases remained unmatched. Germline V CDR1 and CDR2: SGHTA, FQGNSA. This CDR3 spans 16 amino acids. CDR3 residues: CASSSGTAIAKNIQYF. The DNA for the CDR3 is TGTGCCAGCAGCTCGGGGACAGCCATCGCCAAAAACATTCAGTACTTC.